This entry lists 15 T cell receptor beta chains sequenced from one sample in a study of post-analysis software for immune sequencing data. Study findings and constraints: Comparison of patients with controls showed roughly five TRBV segments more frequent in patients, TRBV5-6, TRBV5-1 and TRBV20-1 among them.

Their cognate antigens are unknown. The authors incorporated unique molecular identifiers into the TCR beta cDNA libraries. TCRdb reprocessed the PCR reads via MiXCR and lists one record per CDR3 protein. The sample has hundreds of thousands of distinct CDR3 sequences; about 32% are singletons. Material: blood. The receptors shown here come from a girl between 5 and 17 years old with multiple sclerosis.

The rearrangement joins TRBV5-1 to TRBJ1-2; no reliable D call. Germline assignment: CDR1 SGHRS and CDR2 YFSETQ. V dropped 4 bases and J dropped 5 bases, with 12 bases sitting between them. This CDR3 has 13 amino acids. The CDR3 DNA reads TGCGCCAGCAGCACCGAAGGGCAGTATGGCTACACCTTC. Its protein product is CASSTEGQYGYTF.

This chain links TRBV6-1 with TRBJ2-7; 9 bases map to TRBD2. V shed 6 bases and J 5 bases; nucleotides not matched to a gene: 17. This CDR3 has 17 amino acids. Germline CDR1 and CDR2: MNHNS and SASEGT. Here the CDR3 reads CASSRGAFSGSFDEQYF. The CDR3 nucleotides read TGTGCCAGCAGCAGGGGGGCCTTTAGCGGGAGCTTCGACGAGCAGTACTTC.

The chain carries TRBV14 and TRBJ2-5; D is perhaps TRBD2 (5 bases). V was shortened by 1 base and J by 12 bases, with 15 bases between the two germline ends. Looked up from germline, CDR1 is SGHDN and CDR2 is FVKESK. The CDR3 has 13 residues. Here the CDR3 reads CASSQALGLREYF. DNA for the CDR3: TGTGCCAGCAGCCAAGCCCTCGGGTTGAGGGAGTACTTC.

V usage is TRBV24-1 and J usage is TRBJ1-2; D gene unclear. Germline CDR1 reads KGHDR; CDR2 reads SFDVKD. V lost 1 base to trimming and J lost 7 bases, with 6 bases between them. The CDR3 sequence is 12 residues long. CDR3 nucleotides: TGTGCCACCAGTGATTTATGGGGTGGCTACACCTTC. It yields the protein CATSDLWGGYTF.

The chain uses TRBV12-3 or TRBV12-4 and TRBJ2-7; 10 bases are a match to TRBD1. This CDR3 spans 15 amino acids. After removal of 4 bases from V and 3 bases from J, the junction contained 6 bases not matched to a gene. The CDR3 is CASSSYDRGLYEQYF. The CDR3 DNA is TGTGCCAGCAGTTCGTATGACAGGGGGCTCTACGAGCAGTACTTC.

The chain couples TRBV9 to TRBJ2-7; D is uncertain. Germline loops: CDR1 SGDLS, CDR2 YYNGEE. The germline V and J ends were trimmed by 3 bases and 2 bases, with 12 bases remaining between them. The CDR3 is made up of 14 amino acids. The CDR3 reads CASSAGLQAYEQYF. The CDR3 bases are TGTGCCAGCAGCGCCGGCCTGCAAGCCTACGAGCAGTACTTC.

This chain links TRBV7-2 with TRBJ2-5, with D possibly being TRBD2 (5 bases). Trimming pared 1 base from V and 4 bases from J, leaving 10 bases between. This CDR3 spans 14 amino acids. Germline CDR1 and CDR2: SGHTA and FQGNSA. This chain's CDR3 is CASSLGGGPETQYF. The CDR3 region has the DNA TGTGCCAGCAGCTTAGGAGGAGGACCAGAGACCCAGTACTTC.

The chain joins TRBV29-1 to TRBJ1-2; D is perhaps TRBD1 (6 bases). Germline-derived CDR1 and CDR2 are SQVTM and ANQGSEA. Trimming stripped 3 bases from V and 2 bases from J, with 19 bases between. The CDR3 spans 16 residues. The CDR3 nucleotides read TGCAGCGTTGACTCCCCCGCCCGGGACATAAACTATGGCTACACCTTC. It codes for CSVDSPARDINYGYTF.

Only a few counts were recorded for this clonotype. V and J are TRBV7-2 and TRBJ2-1; possibly TRBD2 for D (6 bases). From germline, CDR1 is SGHTA and CDR2 FQGNSA. Trimming removed 5 bases at V and 9 bases at J, with 17 bases between. The length of the CDR3 is 14 residues. The CDR3 DNA reads TGTGCCAGCAGCCCCCGGGGGACTCTTGGTGAGCAGTTCTTC. Protein: CASSPRGTLGEQFF.

The J gene is TRBJ2-1, the V gene TRBV9; 7 nucleotides agree with TRBD1. Germline CDR1 reads SGDLS; CDR2 reads YYNGEE. CDR3 length: 19 residues. The junction had 17 bases not matched to a gene; V was cut back by 0 bases and J by 5 bases. CDR3 sequence: CASSVEGRGSFFTNNEQFF. The CDR3 DNA reads TGTGCCAGCAGCGTAGAGGGCAGGGGGTCTTTTTTTACGAACAATGAGCAGTTCTTC.

This clonotype was observed a handful of times. The V and J genes are TRBV7-2 and TRBJ2-1, with D possibly being TRBD2 (6 bases). This CDR3 region has 16 residues. Germline lookup yields CDR1 SGHTA and CDR2 FQGNSA. Deletions cut 3 bases from V and 3 bases from J, with 15 bases between. CDR3 loop: CASSFQTAGSYNEQFF. CDR3 DNA: TGTGCCAGCAGCTTCCAAACGGCGGGGAGCTACAATGAGCAGTTCTTC. The full variable domain, rest sourced from reference TRBV7-2 and TRBJ2-1, is GAGVSQSPSNKVTEKGKDVELRCDPISGHTALYWYRQSLGQGLEFLIYFQGNSAPDKSGLPSDRFSAERTGGSVSTLTIQRTQQEDSAVYLCASSFQTAGSYNEQFFGPGTRLTVL.

Only a few counts were recorded for this clonotype. The rearrangement uses TRBV7-9 and TRBJ2-3, with D tentatively TRBD1 or TRBD2 (5 bases each). V lost 0 bases and J 10 bases, leaving 14 bases between the germline ends. From germline, CDR1 is SEHNR and CDR2 FQNEAQ (reference sequence). The CDR3 totals 14 residues. Here the CDR3 reads CASSLAKTRGAQYF. The CDR3 DNA reads TGTGCCAGCAGCTTAGCGAAGACGAGGGGCGCGCAGTATTTT.

With respect to this clonotype: The junction departs from the called germline gene at one end, perhaps through a read error. This chain uses TRBV28 with TRBJ1-2; TRBD1 matches at 7 bases. CDR1 and CDR2 (germline): MDHEN, SYDVKM. This CDR3 has 15 residues. This CDR3 reads CASRTRGAQDYDYTF. CDR3 sequence (DNA): TGTGCCAGCAGAACCAGGGGGGCGCAAGACTATGACTACACCTTC.

This chain connects TRBV29-1 to TRBJ1-2; D is possibly TRBD1 (6 bases). The germline V gene has CDR1 SQVTM and CDR2 ANQGSEA. This CDR3 is built from 12 residues. Deletions cut 3 bases from V and 4 bases from J, with 9 bases between. The CDR3 loop is CSVETRGYGYTF. CDR3 DNA: TGCAGCGTTGAGACCAGGGGCTATGGCTACACCTTC.

The rearrangement joins TRBV10-3 to TRBJ1-1; D remains unclear. The CDR3 totals 13 residues. CDR1 and CDR2 (germline): ENHRY, SYGVKD. Trimming left V 3 bases short and J 5 bases short, with 10 bases between. DNA of the CDR3: TGTGCCATCAGTGATTTTGGTGGAACTGAAGCTTTCTTT. Translated: CAISDFGGTEAFF.